The rows below give T cell receptor beta chains drawn from one sample of a study of T-cell reconstitution after alpha-beta-depleted transplantation in children. TCRdb re-called the PCR reads with MiXCR, one entry per CDR3 protein. The sample carries 500,000 to 750,000 distinct CDR3 sequences, 27% recorded once. Material: PBMCs, obtained before TCRalphabeta/CD19-depleted stem cell transplant. The receptors shown here come from a boy younger than two with Wiskott-Aldrich syndrome, due to receive a stem cell transplant. CDR3s leave out the opening cysteine and the closing phenylalanine or tryptophan. Each record gives: V gene, CDR3 protein.

v_call: TRBV5-1; cdr3_aa: ASSLWAGLSGELF
v_call: TRBV28; cdr3_aa: ASSFSGSNEQF
v_call: TRBV20-1; cdr3_aa: SASSSGGDNEQF
v_call: TRBV20-1; cdr3_aa: SALRGSGDQPQH
v_call: TRBV29-1; cdr3_aa: SVGVPGQGLYEQY
v_call: TRBV7-9; cdr3_aa: ASSLYRGAEKLF
v_call: TRBV20-1; cdr3_aa: SASPGAWDTEAF
v_call: TRBV6-5; cdr3_aa: ASSYSPSSYEQY
v_call: TRBV5-1; cdr3_aa: ASSLTGAGTGELF
v_call: TRBV20-1; cdr3_aa: SASPDTLRGYT
v_call: TRBV18; cdr3_aa: ASSPLHKSETQY
v_call: TRBV20-1; cdr3_aa: SAPGAQETQY
v_call: TRBV28; cdr3_aa: ASSLFSSPNEQF
v_call: TRBV27; cdr3_aa: ASSLSRGGNTIY
v_call: TRBV7-7; cdr3_aa: ASSPNSDRLQETQY
v_call: TRBV20-1; cdr3_aa: SATGDWSNEQF
v_call: TRBV27; cdr3_aa: ASSLRWSNQPQH
v_call: TRBV5-1; cdr3_aa: ASSDTHRGQEHGYT
v_call: TRBV28; cdr3_aa: ASSLAAGNYGYT
v_call: TRBV4-1; cdr3_aa: ASSQVLYNEQF
v_call: TRBV11-2; cdr3_aa: ASSLGAGGFQPQH
v_call: TRBV20-1; cdr3_aa: SASYSGTSHEQY
v_call: TRBV5-1; cdr3_aa: ASSLMAASSYNEQF
v_call: TRBV11-1; cdr3_aa: ASSFWERGNNEQF
v_call: TRBV12-3/TRBV12-4; cdr3_aa: ASSLFQGARGYT
v_call: TRBV2; cdr3_aa: ASTRQVQETQY
v_call: TRBV20-1; cdr3_aa: SGNAPFEAKNIQY
v_call: TRBV20-1; cdr3_aa: SASDRGSYNEQF
v_call: TRBV27; cdr3_aa: ASSLKGQGAYGYT
v_call: TRBV7-8; cdr3_aa: ASSPQTGRHYGYT
v_call: TRBV5-1; cdr3_aa: ASSLGDRGGGTEAF
v_call: TRBV5-1; cdr3_aa: ASSPGTGAGANVLT
v_call: TRBV9; cdr3_aa: ASSVGDANYGYT
v_call: TRBV3-1; cdr3_aa: ASSHIPSGKTYEQY
v_call: TRBV5-6; cdr3_aa: ASSLFERGTEAF
v_call: TRBV12-3/TRBV12-4; cdr3_aa: ASSISGENQPQH